The clone carrying this TCR beta chain showed up just a few times. The antigen is undetermined. The V end was cut by 3 bases, the J end by 3 bases, with 11 bases between. The CDR3 covers 14 residues. CDR1 and CDR2 from the germline V gene are KGHSH and LQKENI. The data stem from a study of CD8 T cells in ankylosing spondylitis. Study-level findings and limits: A TCR beta motif made of several highly homologous variants seemed typical of ankylosing spondylitis blood. Clones linked with disease were CD8+ and fairly uncommon in the peripheral blood.

Each CDR3 protein gets one entry after TCRdb re-called the 5' RACE reads with MiXCR. The table includes some 800,000 distinct CDR3 sequences, 12% detected once. The chain combines TRBV18 with TRBJ1-1, with D possibly TRBD1 on 5 matching bases. The sequence was obtained from a male donor with ankylosing spondylitis. Input material: blood, either unsorted or a sorted T cell fraction (not recorded which). CDR3 region: CASSPVPGHTEAFF. The CDR3 coding sequence is TGTGCCAGCTCACCCGTGCCGGGACACACTGAAGCTTTCTTT.